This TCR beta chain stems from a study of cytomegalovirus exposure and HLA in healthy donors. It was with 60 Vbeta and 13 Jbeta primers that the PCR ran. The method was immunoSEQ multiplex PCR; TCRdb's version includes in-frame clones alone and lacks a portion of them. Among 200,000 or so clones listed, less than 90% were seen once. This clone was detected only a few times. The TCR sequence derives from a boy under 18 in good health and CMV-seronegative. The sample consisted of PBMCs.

CDR3: CASSWRGITDTQYF. In nucleotides, the CDR3 is TGTGCCAGCAGCTGGCGGGGGATCACAGATACGCAGTATTTT. V usage is TRBV5-6 and J usage is TRBJ2-3; 7 bases fit TRBD2. The CDR3 loop spans 14 amino acids. Germline assignment: CDR1 SGHDT and CDR2 YYEEEE. V lost 3 bases to trimming and J lost 2 bases; unmatched junction nucleotides: 3.